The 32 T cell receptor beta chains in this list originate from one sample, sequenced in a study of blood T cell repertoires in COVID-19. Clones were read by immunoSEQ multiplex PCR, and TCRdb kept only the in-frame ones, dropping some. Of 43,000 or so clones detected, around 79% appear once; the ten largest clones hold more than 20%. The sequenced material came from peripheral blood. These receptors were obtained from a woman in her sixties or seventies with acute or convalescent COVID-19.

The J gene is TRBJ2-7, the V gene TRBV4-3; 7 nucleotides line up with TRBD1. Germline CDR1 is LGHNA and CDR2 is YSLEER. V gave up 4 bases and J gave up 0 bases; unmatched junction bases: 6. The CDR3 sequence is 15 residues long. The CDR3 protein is CASSLGQASSYEQYF. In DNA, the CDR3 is TGCGCCAGCAGCCTTGGACAGGCTAGCTCCTACGAGCAGTACTTC.

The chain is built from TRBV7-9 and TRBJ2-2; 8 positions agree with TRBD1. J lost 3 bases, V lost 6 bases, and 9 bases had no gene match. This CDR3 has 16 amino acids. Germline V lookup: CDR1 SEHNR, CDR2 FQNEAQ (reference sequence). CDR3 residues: CASRTQDRVDTGELFF. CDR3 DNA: TGTGCCAGCAGAACCCAGGACAGGGTGGACACCGGGGAGCTGTTTTTT.

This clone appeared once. This CDR3 is CASKRGTEFGNTIYF. DNA of the CDR3: TGTGCCAGTAAAAGGGGGACGGAATTTGGAAACACCATATATTTT. The chain links TRBV19 to TRBJ1-3, with D possibly matching TRBD1 (6 bases). Per germline, CDR1 LNHDA and CDR2 SQIVND (reference sequence). V was cut by 7 bases and J by 3 bases, with 16 bases left in between. The CDR3 spans 15 residues.

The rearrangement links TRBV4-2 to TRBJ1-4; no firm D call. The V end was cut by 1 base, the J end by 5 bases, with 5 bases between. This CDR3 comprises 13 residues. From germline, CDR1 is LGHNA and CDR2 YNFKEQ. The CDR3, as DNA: TGTGCCAGCAGCCAAGGGGAGAATGAAAAACTGTTTTTT. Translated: CASSQGENEKLFF.

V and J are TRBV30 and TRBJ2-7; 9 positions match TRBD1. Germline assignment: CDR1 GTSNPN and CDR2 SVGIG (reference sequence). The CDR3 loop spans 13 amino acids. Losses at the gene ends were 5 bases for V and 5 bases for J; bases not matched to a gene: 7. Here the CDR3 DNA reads TGTGCCTGGTCCCGGGACAGGGCCCACGAGCAGTACTTC. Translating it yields CAWSRDRAHEQYF.

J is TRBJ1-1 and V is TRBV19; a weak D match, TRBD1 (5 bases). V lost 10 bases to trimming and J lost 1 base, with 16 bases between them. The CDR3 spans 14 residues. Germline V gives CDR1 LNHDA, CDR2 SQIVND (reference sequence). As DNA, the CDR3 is TGTGCCACCCGAGACCTCAGGGCGAACACTGAAGCTTTCTTT. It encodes CATRDLRANTEAFF.

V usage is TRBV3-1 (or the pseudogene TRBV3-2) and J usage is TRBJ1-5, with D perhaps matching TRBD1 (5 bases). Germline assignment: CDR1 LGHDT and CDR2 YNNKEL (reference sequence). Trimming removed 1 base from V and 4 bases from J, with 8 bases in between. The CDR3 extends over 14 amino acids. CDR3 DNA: TGTGCCAGCAGCCAAGGGGGGGGAAATCAGCCCCAGCATTTT. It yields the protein CASSQGGGNQPQHF.

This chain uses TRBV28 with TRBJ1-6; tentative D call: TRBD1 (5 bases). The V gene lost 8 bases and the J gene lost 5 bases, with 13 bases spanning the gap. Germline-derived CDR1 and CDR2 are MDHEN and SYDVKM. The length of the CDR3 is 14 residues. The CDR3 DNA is TGTGCCAGCTTCGGGGGAACCCATAATTCACCCCTCCACTTT. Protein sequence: CASFGGTHNSPLHF. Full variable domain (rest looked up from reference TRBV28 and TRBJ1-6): DVKVTQSSRYLVKRTGEKVFLECVQDMDHENMFWYRQDPGLGLRLIYFSYDVKMKEKGDIPEGYSVSREKKERFSLILESASTNQTSMYLCASFGGTHNSPLHFGNGTRLTVT.

CDR3 region: CASLLGQRANYGYTF. CDR3 nucleotide sequence: TGTGCCAGCCTCCTGGGACAGAGAGCTAACTATGGCTACACCTTC. The chain uses TRBV6-6 and TRBJ1-2; 7 positions match TRBD1. There are 15 residues in the CDR3. CDR1 and CDR2 from the germline V gene are MNHNY and SVGAGI (reference sequence). V dropped 8 bases and J dropped 0; count of bases not matched to a gene: 9.

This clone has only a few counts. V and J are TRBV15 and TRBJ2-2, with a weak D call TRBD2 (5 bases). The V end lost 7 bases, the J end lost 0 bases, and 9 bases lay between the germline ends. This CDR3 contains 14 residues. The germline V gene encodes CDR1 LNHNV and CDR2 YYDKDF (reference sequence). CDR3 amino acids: CATTGIANTGELFF. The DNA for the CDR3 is TGTGCCACCACCGGGATCGCGAACACCGGGGAGCTGTTTTTT.

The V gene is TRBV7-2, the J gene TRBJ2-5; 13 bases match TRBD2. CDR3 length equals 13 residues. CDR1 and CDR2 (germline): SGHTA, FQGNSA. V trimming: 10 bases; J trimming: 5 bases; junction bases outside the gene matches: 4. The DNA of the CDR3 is TGTGCCACCGGACTAGCGGGGGTGGAGACCCAGTACTTC. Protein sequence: CATGLAGVETQYF.

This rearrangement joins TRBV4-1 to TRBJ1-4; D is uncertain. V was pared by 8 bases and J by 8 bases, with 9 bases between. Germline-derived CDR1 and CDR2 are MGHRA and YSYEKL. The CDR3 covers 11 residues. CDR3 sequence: CASLPGEKLFF. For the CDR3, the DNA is TGCGCCAGCCTTCCAGGAGAAAAACTGTTTTTT.

CDR3 in amino acids: CASSHPGQTYGYTF. In DNA, the CDR3 is TGTGCCAGCAGCCACCCGGGACAGACCTATGGCTACACCTTC. This chain joins TRBV6-2 or TRBV6-3 and TRBJ1-2; 7 nucleotides align to TRBD1. Looked up from germline, CDR1 is MNHEY and CDR2 is SVGEGT. Germline trimming cut 6 bases from V and 4 bases from J; bases unmatched to any gene: 8. The CDR3 contains 14 residues.

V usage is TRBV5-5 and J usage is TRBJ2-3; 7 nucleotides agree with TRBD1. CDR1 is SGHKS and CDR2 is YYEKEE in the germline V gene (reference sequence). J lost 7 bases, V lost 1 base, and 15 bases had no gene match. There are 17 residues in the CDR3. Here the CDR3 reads CASSLTRGQPFGHTQYF. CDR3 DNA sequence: TGTGCCAGCAGCTTGACCCGGGGACAGCCTTTTGGGCATACGCAGTATTTT.

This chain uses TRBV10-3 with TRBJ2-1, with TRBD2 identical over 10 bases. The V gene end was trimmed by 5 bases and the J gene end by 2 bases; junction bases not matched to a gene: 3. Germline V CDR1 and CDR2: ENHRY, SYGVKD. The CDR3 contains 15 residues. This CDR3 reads CAISPSGGPYNEQFF. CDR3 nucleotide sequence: TGTGCCATCAGTCCTAGCGGGGGACCCTACAATGAGCAGTTCTTC.

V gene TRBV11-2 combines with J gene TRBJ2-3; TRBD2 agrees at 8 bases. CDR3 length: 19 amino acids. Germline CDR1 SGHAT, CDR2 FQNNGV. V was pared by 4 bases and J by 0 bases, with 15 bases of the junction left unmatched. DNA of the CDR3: TGTGCCAGCAGCTACCCCCCGGGGGCGGGGGGACTAAGCACAGATACGCAGTATTTT. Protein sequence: CASSYPPGAGGLSTDTQYF.

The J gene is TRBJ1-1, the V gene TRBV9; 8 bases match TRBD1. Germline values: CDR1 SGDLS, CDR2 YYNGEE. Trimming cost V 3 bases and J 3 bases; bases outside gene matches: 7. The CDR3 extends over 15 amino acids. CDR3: CASSADGQGDTEAFF. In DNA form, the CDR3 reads TGTGCCAGCAGCGCAGACGGACAGGGAGACACTGAAGCTTTCTTT.

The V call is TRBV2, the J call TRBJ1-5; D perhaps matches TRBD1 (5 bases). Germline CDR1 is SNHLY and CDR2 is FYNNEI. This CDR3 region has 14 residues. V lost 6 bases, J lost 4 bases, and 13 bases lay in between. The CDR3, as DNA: TGTGCCAGCAGCCGGGGGGGTGGTAATCAGCCCCAGCATTTT. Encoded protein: CASSRGGGNQPQHF. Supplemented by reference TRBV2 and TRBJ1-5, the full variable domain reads EPEVTQTPSHQVTQMGQEVILRCVPISNHLYFYWYRQILGQKVEFLVSFYNNEISEKSEIFDDQFSVERPDGSNFTLKIRSTKLEDSAMYFCASSRGGGNQPQHFGDGTRLSIL.

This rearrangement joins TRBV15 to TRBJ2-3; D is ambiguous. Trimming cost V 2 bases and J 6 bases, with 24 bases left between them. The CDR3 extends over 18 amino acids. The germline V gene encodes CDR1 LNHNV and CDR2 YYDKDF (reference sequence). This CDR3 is CATSRNNARQYGSDTQYF. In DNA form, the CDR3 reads TGTGCCACCAGCAGAAACAACGCGAGACAATATGGGTCCGATACGCAGTATTTT. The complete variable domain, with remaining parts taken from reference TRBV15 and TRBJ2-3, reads DAMVIQNPRYQVTQFGKPVTLSCSQTLNHNVMYWYQQKSSQAPKLLFHYYDKDFNNEADTPDNFQSRRPNTSFCFLDIRSPGLGDTAMYLCATSRNNARQYGSDTQYFGPGTRLTVL.

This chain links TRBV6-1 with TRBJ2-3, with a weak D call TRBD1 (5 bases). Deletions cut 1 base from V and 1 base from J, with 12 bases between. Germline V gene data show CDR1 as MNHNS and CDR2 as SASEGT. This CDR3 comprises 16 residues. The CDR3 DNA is TGTGCCAGCAGTGAAGGGCAACAGGTGGGCACAGATACGCAGTATTTT. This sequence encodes CASSEGQQVGTDTQYF.

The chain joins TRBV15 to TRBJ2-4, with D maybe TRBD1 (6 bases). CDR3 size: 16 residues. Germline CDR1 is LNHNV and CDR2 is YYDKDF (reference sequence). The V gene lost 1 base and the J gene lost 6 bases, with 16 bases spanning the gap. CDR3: CATSRGRGGHGNIQYF. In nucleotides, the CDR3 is TGTGCCACCAGCAGAGGACGAGGGGGACATGGAAACATTCAGTACTTC.

As DNA, the CDR3 is TGTGCCAGCAGTTTTTCTAATGAGCAGTTCTTC. This codes for CASSFSNEQFF. V and J are TRBV27 and TRBJ2-1; D unclear. The V gene lost 3 bases and the J gene lost 7 bases, with 4 bases spanning the gap. Germline V lookup: CDR1 MNHEY, CDR2 SMNVEV (reference sequence). This CDR3 has 11 residues.

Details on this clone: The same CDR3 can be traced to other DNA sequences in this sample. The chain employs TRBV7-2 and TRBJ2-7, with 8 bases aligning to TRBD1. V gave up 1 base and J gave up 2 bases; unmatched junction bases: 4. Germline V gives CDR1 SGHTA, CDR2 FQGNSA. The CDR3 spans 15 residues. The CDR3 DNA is TGTGCCAGCAGCTTAGAAGGACAGGGTACCTACGAGCAGTACTTC. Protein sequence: CASSLEGQGTYEQYF.

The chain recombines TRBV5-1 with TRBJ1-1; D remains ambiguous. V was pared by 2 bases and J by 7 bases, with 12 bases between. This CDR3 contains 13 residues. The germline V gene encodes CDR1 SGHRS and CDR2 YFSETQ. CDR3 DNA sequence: TGCGCCAGCAGCTTACAAATGGAGGGTGAAGCTTTCTTT. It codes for CASSLQMEGEAFF.

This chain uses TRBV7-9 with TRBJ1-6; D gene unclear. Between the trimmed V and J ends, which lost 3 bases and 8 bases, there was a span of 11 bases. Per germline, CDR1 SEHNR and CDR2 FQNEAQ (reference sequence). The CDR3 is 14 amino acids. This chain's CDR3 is CASSFGGNHSPLHF. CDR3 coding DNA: TGTGCCAGCAGCTTTGGCGGGAATCATTCACCCCTCCACTTT.

In DNA form, the CDR3 reads TGTGCCAGCAGTTTTGGAGATACGGGGGGTTACTTC. This codes for CASSFGDTGGYF. The rearrangement joins TRBV6-2 or TRBV6-3 to TRBJ2-7; TRBD2 agrees at 7 bases. Germline lookup yields CDR1 MNHEY and CDR2 SVGEGT. This CDR3 spans 12 amino acids. The trim removed 4 bases at V and 13 bases at J, leaving 10 bases unmatched.

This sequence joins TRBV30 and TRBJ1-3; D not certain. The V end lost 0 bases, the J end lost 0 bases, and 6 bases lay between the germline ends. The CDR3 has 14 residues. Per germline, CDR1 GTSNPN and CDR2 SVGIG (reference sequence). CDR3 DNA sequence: TGTGCCTGGAGTGTACACAGCTCTGGAAACACCATATATTTT. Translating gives CAWSVHSSGNTIYF.

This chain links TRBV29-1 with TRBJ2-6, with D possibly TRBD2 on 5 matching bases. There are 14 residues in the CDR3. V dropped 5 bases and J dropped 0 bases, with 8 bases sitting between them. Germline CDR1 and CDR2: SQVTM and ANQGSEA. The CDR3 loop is CSVTADSGANVLTF. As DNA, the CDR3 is TGCAGCGTTACAGCGGACTCTGGGGCCAACGTCCTGACTTTC.

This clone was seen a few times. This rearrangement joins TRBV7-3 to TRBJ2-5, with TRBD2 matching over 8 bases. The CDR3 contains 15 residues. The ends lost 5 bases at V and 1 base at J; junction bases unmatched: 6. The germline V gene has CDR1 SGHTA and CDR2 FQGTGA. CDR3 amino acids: CASSPTGTSQETQYF. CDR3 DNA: TGTGCCAGCAGCCCTACCGGGACTAGCCAAGAGACCCAGTACTTC.

CDR3 loop: CASIELAGARGDTQYF. CDR3 coding DNA: TGCGCCAGCATAGAACTAGCGGGGGCCCGTGGAGATACGCAGTATTTT. The chain combines TRBV10-1 with TRBJ2-3, with 11 positions matching TRBD2. CDR1 and CDR2 (germline): WNHNN, SYGVQD (reference sequence). The V segment lost 7 bases and the J segment 5 bases; nucleotides outside the gene matches: 11. The CDR3 extends over 16 amino acids.

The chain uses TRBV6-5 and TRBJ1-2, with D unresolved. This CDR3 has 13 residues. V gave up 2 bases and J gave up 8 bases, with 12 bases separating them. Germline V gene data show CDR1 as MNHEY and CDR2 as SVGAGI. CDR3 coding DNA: TGTGCCAGCAGTTACAGCCATACTCAAGGCTACACCTTC. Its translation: CASSYSHTQGYTF.

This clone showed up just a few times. The chain's CDR3 is CASSVDRVTEAFF. CDR3 in DNA: TGTGCCAGCAGCGTAGACCGGGTCACTGAAGCTTTCTTT. The V gene is TRBV9, the J gene TRBJ1-1; no definite D call. V was trimmed by 0 bases and J by 4 bases, leaving 7 bases between them. From germline, CDR1 is SGDLS and CDR2 YYNGEE. The CDR3 covers 13 residues.